This T cell receptor beta chain was identified in a study of blood T cell repertoires in COVID-19. Study-level information: Collection of acute and convalescent COVID-19 samples took place in the United States, Italy and Spain.

With V trimmed by 2 bases and J by 7 bases, 6 bases remained unmatched. This CDR3 spans 14 amino acids. Germline-derived CDR1 and CDR2 are ENHRY and SYGVKD. Method: immunoSEQ multiplex PCR; TCRdb's copy keeps in-frame clones and lacks some. The sample lists over 130,000 clones, about 80% occurring once. The sequence came from a man between 70 and 80 years old with acute or convalescent COVID-19. The chain has TRBV10-3 and TRBJ2-7; TRBD1 matches at 9 bases. Sequenced material: peripheral blood. CDR3 residues: CAISEGDRVEEQYF. In DNA form, the CDR3 reads TGTGCCATCAGTGAGGGGGACAGGGTGGAAGAGCAGTACTTC.